The next 2 T cell receptor beta chains were all read from a single sample in a study of T cell repertoires in cytomegalovirus infection. The antigens of these receptors remain unknown. TCRdb reanalysed the reads using MiXCR and keeps one entry per CDR3 protein. Among 90,000 to 120,000 distinct CDR3 sequences listed, roughly 39% were seen once. This specimen consisted of CD8+ T cells from cultured PBMCs, obtained from culture after CMV antigen stimulation. The receptors come from a human donor in good health (CMV status not recorded). Some clones in this sample may be carry-over from other donors' samples.

The chain has TRBV7-9 and TRBJ2-5, with D perhaps assigned TRBD1 or TRBD2 (5 bases each). Germline loops: CDR1 SEHNR, CDR2 FQNEAQ (reference sequence). The CDR3 has 15 residues. V was pared by 5 bases and J by 4 bases, with 17 bases between. This CDR3 is CASSPGTEVIETQYF. The CDR3 DNA follows: TGTGCCAGCAGCCCGGGGACGGAAGTCATAGAGACCCAGTACTTC.

In its sample, this clonotype was seen many times. The genes are TRBV7-2 and TRBJ2-7; no clear D. The CDR3 consists of 13 residues. CDR1 is SGHTA and CDR2 is FQGNSA in the germline V gene. V lost 1 base to trimming and J lost 0 bases, with 4 bases between them. The CDR3 DNA follows: TGTGCCAGCAGCTTAGGGGTCTCCTACGAGCAGTACTTC. The encoded protein is CASSLGVSYEQYF. Full variable domain (missing parts from reference TRBV7-2 and TRBJ2-7): GAGVSQSPSNKVTEKGKDVELRCDPISGHTALYWYRQSLGQGLEFLIYFQGNSAPDKSGLPSDRFSAERTGGSVSTLTIQRTQQEDSAVYLCASSLGVSYEQYFGPGTRLTVT.